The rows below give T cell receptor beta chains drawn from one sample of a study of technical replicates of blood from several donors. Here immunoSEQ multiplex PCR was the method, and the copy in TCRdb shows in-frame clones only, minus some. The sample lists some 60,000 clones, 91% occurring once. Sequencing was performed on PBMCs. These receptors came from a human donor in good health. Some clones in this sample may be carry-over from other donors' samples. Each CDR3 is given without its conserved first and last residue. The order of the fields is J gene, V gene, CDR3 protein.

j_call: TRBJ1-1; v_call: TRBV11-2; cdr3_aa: ASSLFQGGSAF
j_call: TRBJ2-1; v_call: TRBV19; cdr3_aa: ASSIMGANEQF
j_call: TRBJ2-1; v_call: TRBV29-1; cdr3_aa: SVLGIGRNEQF
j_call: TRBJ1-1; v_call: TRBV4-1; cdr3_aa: ASSHPTGGALLWTEAF
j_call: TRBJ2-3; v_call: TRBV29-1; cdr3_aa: SVEHGTGRTDTQY
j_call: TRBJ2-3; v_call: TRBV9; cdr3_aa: ASSPRLVADTQY
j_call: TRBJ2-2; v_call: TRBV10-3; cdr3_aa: AISPDRLVPGELF
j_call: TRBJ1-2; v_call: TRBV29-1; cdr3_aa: SVEFWQGDYGYT
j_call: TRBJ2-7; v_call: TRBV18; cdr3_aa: ASSAGSESNYEQY
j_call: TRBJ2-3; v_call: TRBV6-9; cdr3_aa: ASTLGGGADTQY
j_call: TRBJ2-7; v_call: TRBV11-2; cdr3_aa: ASSPSRGSSYEQY
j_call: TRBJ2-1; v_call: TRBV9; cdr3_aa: ASMVRAGPSSYNEQF
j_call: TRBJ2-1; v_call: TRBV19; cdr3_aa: ASSILGRSNEQF
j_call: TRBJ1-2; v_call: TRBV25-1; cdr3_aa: ASSEVRGNYGYT
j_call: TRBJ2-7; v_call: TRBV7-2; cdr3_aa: ASSLWGPSLGEQY
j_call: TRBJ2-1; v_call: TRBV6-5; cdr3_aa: ASSYGLSSYNEQF
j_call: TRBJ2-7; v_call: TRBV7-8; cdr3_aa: ASSSDRANEQY